Following are 32 T cell receptor beta chains from one sample sequenced in a study of spatial heterogeneity in lung cancer. TCRdb re-called the 5' RACE reads through MiXCR, storing one row per CDR3 protein. The sample contains about 38,000 distinct CDR3 sequences, 6.5% to 9% of which appear only once. Time point reported: sample taken at primary tumor resection. The material was PBMCs, obtained at surgery. The receptors originated from a male donor with early-stage non-small cell lung cancer.

The sample holds many counts of this clonotype. This chain connects TRBV5-1 to TRBJ1-1; no definite D call. The CDR3 runs 14 residues. The germline V and J ends were trimmed by 4 bases and 3 bases, with 13 bases remaining between them. In germline, CDR1 is SGHRS, CDR2 YFSETQ. The CDR3 here is CASSGPGQDTEAFF. CDR3 DNA sequence: TGCGCCAGCAGCGGCCCTGGGCAGGACACTGAAGCTTTCTTT.

This clonotype was seen many times. The V and J genes are TRBV30 and TRBJ2-5, with TRBD2 matching over 8 bases. The trim removed 2 bases at V and 1 base at J, leaving 6 bases unmatched. CDR3 size: 15 residues. From germline, CDR1 is GTSNPN and CDR2 SVGIG (reference sequence). The DNA of the CDR3 is TGTGCCTGGAGTTATAGTAGCGGGGTCCAAGAGACCCAGTACTTC. Its protein product is CAWSYSSGVQETQYF.

The chain has TRBV20-1 and TRBJ2-3; 8 bases are a match to TRBD2. V was clipped by 3 bases and J by 4 bases; unmatched bases: 9. CDR1 DFQATT and CDR2 SNEGSKA come from the germline V gene (reference sequence). CDR3 length: 15 residues. The DNA for the CDR3 is TGCAGTGCTAGGGGGGGTAGCGGGAAGCCAGATACGCAGTATTTT. This sequence encodes CSARGGSGKPDTQYF.

This clonotype has ten or more counts. V usage is TRBV12-3 or TRBV12-4 and J usage is TRBJ1-1, with 7 bases fitting TRBD1. With V trimmed by 6 bases and J by 13 bases, 11 bases remained unmatched. The CDR3 spans 12 residues. The CDR3 protein is CASRRQGERCFF. DNA for the CDR3: TGTGCCAGCAGGAGACAGGGAGAAAGATGTTTCTTT.

This clonotype has a count of ten or more. The V and J genes are TRBV7-2 and TRBJ1-5; 7 bases map to TRBD1. Per germline, CDR1 SGHTA and CDR2 FQGNSA. The trim removed 5 bases at V and 3 bases at J, leaving 7 bases unmatched. The CDR3 runs 15 residues. Written as DNA, the CDR3 is TGTGCCAGCAGCCCTCAGACAGGGAACAATCAGCCCCAGCATTTT. Translating it yields CASSPQTGNNQPQHF.

V is TRBV5-1 and J is TRBJ2-5; 7 bases fit TRBD1. The V and J ends lost 2 bases and 2 bases, in that order; junction bases with no gene match: 9. This CDR3 is 16 amino acids long. The V gene's germline CDR1 is SGHRS and CDR2 YFSETQ. The CDR3 DNA sequence: TGCGCCAGCAGCTTTTCTCCCCCAGGGGGACAAGAGACCCAGTACTTC. It is translated as CASSFSPPGGQETQYF. Using reference TRBV5-1 and TRBJ2-5 for the parts outside the CDR3, the full variable domain is KAGVTQTPRYLIKTRGQQVTLSCSPISGHRSVSWYQQTPGQGLQFLFEYFSETQRNKGNFPGRFSGRQFSNSRSEMNVSTLELGDSALYLCASSFSPPGGQETQYFGPGTRLLVL.

Many counts were recorded for this clonotype. The chain joins TRBV4-3 to TRBJ2-7; D gene uncertain. The CDR3 length is 13 residues. V dropped 0 bases and J dropped 4 bases, with 7 bases sitting between them. Germline-derived CDR1 and CDR2 are LGHNA and YSLEER. The CDR3: CASSQDRVYEQYF. The CDR3, as DNA: TGCGCCAGCAGCCAAGATCGGGTTTACGAGCAGTACTTC.

The chain combines TRBV5-4 with TRBJ2-1, with unresolved D. This CDR3 region has 13 residues. With 1 base removed from V and 2 bases from J, the gap between germline ends came to 4 bases. The V gene's germline CDR1 is SGHNT and CDR2 YYREEE (reference sequence). CDR3 protein: CASSLTAYNEQFF. The CDR3 DNA reads TGTGCCAGCAGCTTGACCGCCTACAATGAGCAGTTCTTC. Supplemented by reference TRBV5-4 and TRBJ2-1, the full variable domain reads ETGVTQSPTHLIKTRGQQVTLRCSSQSGHNTVSWYQQALGQGPQFIFQYYREEENGRGNFPPRFSGLQFPNYSSELNVNALELDDSALYLCASSLTAYNEQFFGPGTRLTVL.

The V gene is TRBV3-1, the J gene TRBJ2-1; a weak D match, TRBD1 (7 bases). The CDR3 spans 13 residues. Germline CDR1 reads LGHDT; CDR2 reads YNNKEL (reference sequence). V dropped 4 bases and J dropped 8 bases, with 12 bases sitting between them. The CDR3 region has the DNA TGTGCCAGCAGCCGAGTCAGGGGGGATGAGCAGTTCTTC. This encodes CASSRVRGDEQFF.

In this sample, this clonotype turned up a few times. The chain recombines TRBV12-3 or TRBV12-4 with TRBJ2-1; D is perhaps TRBD2 (5 bases). The CDR3 length is 16 residues. V lost 1 base and J lost 7, with 17 bases in between. The CDR3, as DNA: TGTGCCAGCAGTTTAGTGTCAGGAGGTTTCCGGAATGAGCAGTTCTTC. This codes for CASSLVSGGFRNEQFF.

The sample holds a few counts of this clonotype. The J gene is TRBJ2-5, the V gene TRBV5-4; the D gene could be TRBD1 or TRBD2 (5 bases each). V was clipped by 5 bases and J by 1 base, with 18 bases between them. Germline values: CDR1 SGHNT, CDR2 YYREEE (reference sequence). CDR3 size: 16 residues. The CDR3 protein is CASSTRDGGFQETQYF. The CDR3 bases are TGTGCCAGCAGTACCCGGGACGGCGGCTTCCAAGAGACCCAGTACTTC.

This clonotype has ten or more counts. The chain couples TRBV7-3 to TRBJ2-3; 7 bases match TRBD1. Germline V gene sequence: CDR1 SGHTA, CDR2 FQGTGA. Unmatched junction bases numbered 4, after V lost 5 bases and J lost 2 bases. CDR3 length equals 14 residues. The CDR3 loop is CASSPQGTTDTQYF. CDR3 DNA: TGTGCCAGCAGCCCACAGGGGACCACAGATACGCAGTATTTT.

The genes are TRBV10-1 and TRBJ2-5; TRBD1 matches 10 bases. CDR3 length: 14 amino acids. Germline loops: CDR1 WNHNN, CDR2 SYGVQD (reference sequence). V shed 4 bases, J shed 2 bases, and the junction held 1 base outside the gene matches. The DNA for the CDR3 is TGCGCCAGCAGTGTGGGACAGGGGCAAGAGACCCAGTACTTC. It specifies CASSVGQGQETQYF.

This clonotype was recorded many times. J is TRBJ2-7 and V is TRBV20-1; perhaps TRBD1 as D (7 bases). This CDR3 comprises 14 residues. Trimming left V 3 bases short and J 5 bases short, with 17 bases between. Germline V gene sequence: CDR1 DFQATT, CDR2 SNEGSKA (reference sequence). The CDR3 loop is CSARDLGRGDEQYF. CDR3 bases: TGCAGTGCTAGGGACCTCGGCAGGGGGGACGAGCAGTACTTC.

This clonotype was counted many times. V and J are TRBV5-4 and TRBJ2-1; 9 nucleotides line up with TRBD2. The V segment lost 0 bases and the J segment 3 bases; nucleotides outside the gene matches: 1. The CDR3 is 15 amino acids. CDR1 SGHNT and CDR2 YYREEE come from the germline V gene (reference sequence). CDR3 nucleotides: TGTGCCAGCAGCTTGGTAGCGGGGGTCTACAATGAGCAGTTCTTC. Its protein product is CASSLVAGVYNEQFF.

The chain joins TRBV7-9 to TRBJ2-3; no clear D gene. CDR1 is SEHNR, CDR2 FQNEAQ, per germline (reference sequence). V lost 8 bases and J 0 bases, leaving 6 bases between the germline ends. The CDR3 totals 12 residues. The CDR3 DNA reads as TGTGCCAGCGGAAGAAGCACAGATACGCAGTATTTT. It codes for CASGRSTDTQYF.

CDR3 protein: CSATVDTDTQYF. DNA for the CDR3: TGCAGCGCCACCGTCGACACAGATACGCAGTATTTT. V usage is TRBV29-1 and J usage is TRBJ2-3; D gene unclear. The CDR3 totals 12 residues. Germline-derived CDR1 and CDR2 are SQVTM and ANQGSEA. Trimming cost V 7 bases and J 2 bases, with 10 bases left between them.

This chain connects TRBV18 to TRBJ2-5; no firm D call. The CDR3 loop spans 15 amino acids. With 5 bases removed from V and 2 bases from J, the gap between germline ends came to 15 bases. The germline V gene encodes CDR1 KGHSH and CDR2 LQKENI. The CDR3: CASSTGLEAQETQYF. Written as DNA, the CDR3 is TGTGCCAGCTCAACCGGGCTCGAGGCTCAAGAGACCCAGTACTTC.

This clonotype came up many times. The CDR3 loop is CASSSGPYNTGELFF. CDR3 sequence (DNA): TGTGCCAGCAGCTCCGGACCCTATAACACCGGGGAGCTGTTTTTT. The V and J genes are TRBV7-9 and TRBJ2-2, with D uncertain. The CDR3 has 15 amino acids. The V gene's germline CDR1 is SEHNR and CDR2 FQNEAQ (reference sequence). The germline V and J ends were trimmed by 4 bases and 2 bases, with 11 bases remaining between them.

The table lists this clonotype with a few counts. The rearrangement joins TRBV4-3 to TRBJ2-3; the D is unclear. CDR1 is LGHNA and CDR2 is YSLEER in the germline V gene. The CDR3 spans 13 residues. V shed 0 bases and J shed 5 bases, with 6 bases lying between them. This chain's CDR3 is CASSQEVEDTQYF. Here the CDR3 DNA reads TGCGCCAGCAGCCAAGAAGTGGAAGATACGCAGTATTTT.

This clonotype has just a few counts. The V and J genes are TRBV12-3 or TRBV12-4 and TRBJ2-2, with 14 bases matching TRBD2. The CDR3 spans 15 residues. Trimming took 3 bases from V and 13 from J; bases not matched to a gene: 7. CDR3 region: CASSLAGTSGRRLFF. CDR3 DNA sequence: TGTGCCAGCAGTTTGGCCGGGACTAGCGGGAGACGGCTGTTTTTT.

This clonotype was found a few times. This chain uses TRBV18 with TRBJ1-1; 7 nucleotides match TRBD1. The CDR3 runs 13 residues. V lost 2 bases, J lost 6 bases, and 3 bases stayed unmatched. CDR1 and CDR2 from the germline V gene are KGHSH and LQKENI. The CDR3 bases are TGTGCCAGCTCACCAGACAGGGTCGCTGAAGCTTTCTTT. Its translation: CASSPDRVAEAFF.

The gene calls are TRBV29-1 and TRBJ2-2, with D maybe TRBD1 (5 bases). The length of the CDR3 is 14 residues. CDR1 is SQVTM, CDR2 ANQGSEA, per germline. V dropped 4 bases and J dropped 3 bases, with 12 bases sitting between them. CDR3 residues: CSVAAGKYTGELFF. CDR3 nucleotides: TGCAGCGTTGCAGCAGGGAAATACACCGGGGAGCTGTTTTTT.

In this sample, this clonotype turned up a few times. The chain couples TRBV11-2 to TRBJ2-5; D could derive from TRBD1 or TRBD2 (7 bases each). CDR3 length: 15 residues. Looked up from germline, CDR1 is SGHAT and CDR2 is FQNNGV. V lost 3 bases and J 7 bases, leaving 18 bases between the germline ends. The CDR3 reads CASSLVQGGIGTQYF. DNA for the CDR3: TGTGCCAGCAGCTTGGTGCAGGGGGGGATTGGGACCCAGTACTTC.

This clonotype was seen ten or more times. The V and J genes are TRBV29-1 and TRBJ2-5; no reliable D call. The germline gives CDR1 SQVTM, CDR2 ANQGSEA. The CDR3 length is 11 residues. The V end lost 4 bases, the J end lost 5 bases, and 8 bases lay between the germline ends. CDR3 nucleotides: TGCAGCGTTGCTGGGGTCGAGACCCAGTACTTC. This gives the protein CSVAGVETQYF.

The genes are TRBV7-2 and TRBJ2-1, with TRBD1 matching over 7 bases. This CDR3 has 14 residues. Germline CDR1 is SGHTA and CDR2 is FQGNSA. V was clipped by 8 bases and J by 1 base; unmatched bases: 5. The DNA for the CDR3 is TGTGCCAGCCAACGGGACAGTTCCTACAATGAGCAGTTCTTC. Translated: CASQRDSSYNEQFF.

In its sample, this clonotype was seen many times. This chain uses TRBV7-2 with TRBJ1-1; D uncertain. CDR1 and CDR2 (germline): SGHTA, FQGNSA. Trimming removed 1 base at V and 2 bases at J, with 5 bases between. The CDR3 runs to 13 residues. CDR3 sequence reads: CASSLVVNTEAFF. In DNA form, the CDR3 reads TGTGCCAGCAGCTTAGTAGTTAACACTGAAGCTTTCTTT.

This clonotype was observed many times. The chain has TRBV18 and TRBJ2-7; the match to TRBD2 covers 9 bases. Germline CDR1 is KGHSH and CDR2 is LQKENI. The CDR3 contains 17 residues. V lost 3 bases, J lost 0 bases, and 9 bases stayed unmatched. CDR3 sequence reads: CASSPAPPSGTSYEQYF. The CDR3 bases are TGTGCCAGCTCACCTGCGCCGCCTAGCGGGACCTCCTACGAGCAGTACTTC.

This clonotype was counted between two and nine times. The genes are TRBV3-1 and TRBJ2-5, with a possible D match to TRBD1 (5 bases). The germline V gene encodes CDR1 LGHDT and CDR2 YNNKEL (reference sequence). The CDR3 loop spans 16 amino acids. Trimming pared 0 bases from V and 2 bases from J, leaving 13 bases between. The CDR3 region has the DNA TGTGCCAGCAGCCAAGAGTACAGGACGCATCAAGAGACCCAGTACTTC. Its protein product is CASSQEYRTHQETQYF.

This clonotype has more than one count but fewer than ten. The chain combines TRBV6-1 with TRBJ2-7; D gene ambiguous. V gave up 7 bases and J gave up 2 bases, with 15 bases separating them. The CDR3 spans 14 residues. Germline V lookup: CDR1 MNHNS, CDR2 SASEGT. The CDR3 protein is CASTNPGGAYEQYF. CDR3 coding DNA: TGTGCCAGCACCAATCCAGGCGGCGCCTACGAGCAGTACTTC.

This clonotype was counted at least ten times. This rearrangement joins TRBV11-2 to TRBJ2-3; D remains unclear. Looked up from germline, CDR1 is SGHAT and CDR2 is FQNNGV. The CDR3 extends over 12 amino acids. Trimming took off 0 bases at V and 6 bases at J, with 4 bases between the two ends. The CDR3 bases are TGTGCCAGCAGCTTAGAACCGGATACGCAGTATTTT. Encoded protein: CASSLEPDTQYF.

This clonotype appeared a few times. The chain recombines TRBV3-1 with TRBJ1-4; 9 positions agree with TRBD1. This CDR3 is 15 amino acids long. Germline V lookup: CDR1 LGHDT, CDR2 YNNKEL (reference sequence). J was trimmed by 8 bases and V by 4 bases; bases with no gene match: 8. The CDR3 spells CASSLPGQGVEKLFF. CDR3 coding DNA: TGTGCCAGCAGCCTCCCGGGACAGGGCGTCGAAAAACTGTTTTTT. Full variable domain (rest looked up from reference TRBV3-1 and TRBJ1-4): DTAVSQTPKYLVTQMGNDKSIKCEQNLGHDTMYWYKQDSKKFLKIMFSYNNKELIINETVPNRFSPKSPDKAHLNLHINSLELGDSAVYFCASSLPGQGVEKLFFGSGTQLSVL.